This T cell receptor (beta chain) was documented in a study of blood T cell repertoires in COVID-19. V lost 5 bases, J lost 4 bases, and 13 bases stayed unmatched. The CDR3 loop spans 16 amino acids. CDR1 and CDR2 from the germline V gene are GTSNPN and SVGIG (reference sequence). Data came from immunoSEQ multiplex PCR; TCRdb stores just in-frame clones and leaves some out. The sample includes about 12,000 clones, about 90% of them seen just once. Sequencing was carried out using peripheral blood. This TCR was recovered from a woman in her 70s with active COVID-19. V and J are TRBV30 and TRBJ2-2, with 7 bases aligning to TRBD2. This CDR3 reads CAWGALGGSGTGELFF. For the CDR3, the DNA is TGTGCCTGGGGAGCTCTTGGCGGGAGTGGCACCGGGGAGCTGTTTTTT.